This is a list of T cell receptor beta chains from one sample in a study of T cell responses to AZD1222 COVID-19 vaccine. The table came from immunoSEQ multiplex PCR; TCRdb's copy has only in-frame clones and leaves some out. The table has roughly 180,000 clones, about 87% seen once. This sample comprised peripheral blood, obtained on day 0 of MenACWY control vaccination. The receptors shown here come from an adult in good health. The CDR3 runs from the conserved cysteine through the conserved F or W. Each record gives: D gene, V gene, clone size, J gene, CDR3 DNA, CDR3 protein. The D gene is left open where the match is weak. Not all rows give a size; the values are once, few, many and, for expanded clones, a class.

d_call: TRBD2
v_call: TRBV29-1
clone_size: -
j_call: TRBJ2-5
cdr3_nt: TGCAGCGTCCCGGGACTAGCGATTGGAGAGACCCAGTACTTC
cdr3_aa: CSVPGLAIGETQYF

d_call: -
v_call: TRBV7-9
clone_size: -
j_call: TRBJ2-7
cdr3_nt: TGTGCCAGCAGCTTAGGGGCAACAGGGGAGCAGTACTTC
cdr3_aa: CASSLGATGEQYF

d_call: TRBD1
v_call: TRBV19
clone_size: -
j_call: TRBJ2-1
cdr3_nt: TGTGCCAGTAGTATTTGGGACAGGGTCTTCTACAATGAGCAGTTCTTC
cdr3_aa: CASSIWDRVFYNEQFF

d_call: TRBD1
v_call: TRBV14
clone_size: few
j_call: TRBJ1-2
cdr3_nt: TGTGCCAGCAGCCAAGATGTCCTCGGGACAGGGAACTATGGCTACACCTTC
cdr3_aa: CASSQDVLGTGNYGYTF

d_call: TRBD1
v_call: TRBV19
clone_size: -
j_call: TRBJ2-7
cdr3_nt: TGTGCCAGTAGCTCCGGGACAGGGGTGTACGAGCAGTACTTC
cdr3_aa: CASSSGTGVYEQYF

d_call: -
v_call: TRBV9
clone_size: -
j_call: TRBJ2-7
cdr3_nt: TGTGCCAGCAGCCTGGGAGCGGGCCTTGACTACGAGCAGTACTTC
cdr3_aa: CASSLGAGLDYEQYF

d_call: TRBD2
v_call: TRBV9
clone_size: -
j_call: TRBJ2-5
cdr3_nt: TGTGCCAGCAGCGCCTCAGGCGGGGGACAAGAGACCCAGTACTTC
cdr3_aa: CASSASGGGQETQYF

d_call: TRBD1
v_call: TRBV9
clone_size: -
j_call: TRBJ2-1
cdr3_nt: TGTGCCAGCAGCCAAGAGGACAGGGTGGGTGAGCAGTTCTTC
cdr3_aa: CASSQEDRVGEQFF

d_call: -
v_call: TRBV3-1/TRBV3-2
clone_size: -
j_call: TRBJ2-3
cdr3_nt: TGTGCCAGCAGCCACTTGACACCCCCTAGCACAGATACGCAGTATTTT
cdr3_aa: CASSHLTPPSTDTQYF

d_call: -
v_call: TRBV6-2/TRBV6-3
clone_size: -
j_call: TRBJ2-7
cdr3_nt: TGTGCCAGCAGCCACCGGGTAGACGAGCAGTACTTC
cdr3_aa: CASSHRVDEQYF

d_call: -
v_call: TRBV29-1
clone_size: -
j_call: TRBJ2-1
cdr3_nt: TGCAGCGGCAGTTCCGGGAGAAGGGACCCCGCTGAGCAGTTCTTC
cdr3_aa: CSGSSGRRDPAEQFF

d_call: -
v_call: TRBV7-2
clone_size: -
j_call: TRBJ2-7
cdr3_nt: TGTGCCAGCAGCTCTACTTTTTCTCACGAGCAGTACTTC
cdr3_aa: CASSSTFSHEQYF

d_call: -
v_call: TRBV2
clone_size: -
j_call: TRBJ2-3
cdr3_nt: TGTGCCAGCAGTGAAGTACACTTAGCGGTGCGCACAGATACGCAGTATTTT
cdr3_aa: CASSEVHLAVRTDTQYF

d_call: -
v_call: TRBV20-1
clone_size: -
j_call: TRBJ2-3
cdr3_nt: TGCAGTGCTAGTGTGGGGGGTTCCACAGATACGCAGTATTTT
cdr3_aa: CSASVGGSTDTQYF

d_call: -
v_call: TRBV7-3
clone_size: -
j_call: TRBJ1-3
cdr3_nt: TGTGCCAGCAGCTTATTAGGGGGGGCCTCTGGAAACACCATATATTTT
cdr3_aa: CASSLLGGASGNTIYF

d_call: TRBD1
v_call: TRBV5-4
clone_size: few
j_call: TRBJ1-1
cdr3_nt: TGTGCCAGCAGCTTGGGCGCGGGACAGGGATCGGTTGGGGGCACTGAAGCTTTCTTT
cdr3_aa: CASSLGAGQGSVGGTEAFF